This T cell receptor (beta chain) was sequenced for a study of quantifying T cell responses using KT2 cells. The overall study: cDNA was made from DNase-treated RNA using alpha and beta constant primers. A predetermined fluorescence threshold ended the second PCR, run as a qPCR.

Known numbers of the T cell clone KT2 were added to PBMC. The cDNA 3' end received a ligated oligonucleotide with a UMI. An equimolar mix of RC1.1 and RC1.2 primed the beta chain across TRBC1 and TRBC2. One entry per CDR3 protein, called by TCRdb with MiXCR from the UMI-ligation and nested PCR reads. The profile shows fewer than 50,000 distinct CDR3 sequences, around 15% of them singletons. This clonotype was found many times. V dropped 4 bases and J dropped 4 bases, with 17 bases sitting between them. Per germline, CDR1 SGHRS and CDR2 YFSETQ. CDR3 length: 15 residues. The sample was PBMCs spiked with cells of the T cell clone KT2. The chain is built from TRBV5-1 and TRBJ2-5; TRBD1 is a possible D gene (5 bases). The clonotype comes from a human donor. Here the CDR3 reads CASSPVVGAGETQYF. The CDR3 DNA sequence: TGCGCCAGCAGCCCCGTGGTAGGGGCCGGAGAGACCCAGTACTTC.